This T cell receptor beta chain was captured by sequencing in a study of PD-L1 blockade in urothelial cancer. From germline, CDR1 is KGHSH and CDR2 LQKENI. The CDR3 has 13 residues. V was shortened by 3 bases and J by 3 bases, with 9 bases between the two germline ends. Libraries were prepared by immunoSEQ multiplex PCR; TCRdb keeps only in-frame clonotypes and omits some of them. Of some 49,000 clones detected, roughly 87% appear once; the ten largest clones hold roughly 8.2%. Sequenced material: PBMCs, taken around atezolizumab (anti-PD-L1) treatment. This receptor was taken from a man in his 60s with urothelial cancer. This sequence joins TRBV18 and TRBJ2-7; TRBD2 might be the D (5 bases). CDR3 coding DNA: TGTGCCAGCTCACCGCGCGGGTTCTACGAGCAGTACTTC. This codes for CASSPRGFYEQYF.